The next 10 T cell receptor beta chains were all read from a single sample in a study of CXCR4 blockade with PD-1 therapy in pancreatic cancer. TCRdb keeps only in-frame clones here, not all; method: immunoSEQ multiplex PCR. The sample carries about 17,000 clones, approximately 68% recorded once. Sequenced sample: tumor tissue. The receptor source for this set is a human donor with pancreatic ductal adenocarcinoma.

The chain combines TRBV29-1 with TRBJ2-5; 14 nucleotides line up with TRBD2. V was clipped by 0 bases and J by 3 bases; unmatched bases: 6. The length of the CDR3 is 17 residues. Germline lookup yields CDR1 SQVTM and CDR2 ANQGSEA. CDR3 in amino acids: CSVEDRLTSGREETQYF. Written as DNA, the CDR3 is TGCAGCGTTGAAGATCGCTTGACTAGCGGGAGGGAAGAGACCCAGTACTTC.

V and J are TRBV19 and TRBJ2-3, with 8 bases lining up with TRBD2. This CDR3 contains 12 residues. With 7 bases clipped from V and 12 bases from J, the junction kept 9 bases outside the gene matches. Germline CDR1 is LNHDA and CDR2 is SQIVND (reference sequence). CDR3 bases: TGTGCCAGTACCATTAGCGGGGTGAGACAGTATTTT. Its protein product is CASTISGVRQYF.

This rearrangement joins TRBV28 to TRBJ1-1; 7 positions agree with TRBD1. This CDR3 spans 14 amino acids. Losses at the gene ends were 2 bases for V and 2 bases for J; bases not matched to a gene: 2. Germline lookup yields CDR1 MDHEN and CDR2 SYDVKM. Written as DNA, the CDR3 is TGTGCCAGCAGTTTAACAGGGGATAACACTGAAGCTTTCTTT. It translates to CASSLTGDNTEAFF.

This sequence joins TRBV19 and TRBJ2-3; unclear D gene. V gave up 5 bases and J gave up 0 bases, with 9 bases separating them. Germline V CDR1 and CDR2: LNHDA, SQIVND (reference sequence). The CDR3 sequence is 14 residues long. For the CDR3, the DNA is TGTGCCAGTAGTCCCCAAACTAGCACAGATACGCAGTATTTT. Translated, it gives CASSPQTSTDTQYF.

The chain carries TRBV9 and TRBJ2-5, with unresolved D. Trimming removed 5 bases from V and 5 bases from J, with 16 bases in between. Germline CDR1 and CDR2: SGDLS and YYNGEE. CDR3 length: 14 residues. The CDR3 DNA reads as TGTGCCAGCAGTGAAGAAGTGGGTGGGGAGACCCAGTACTTC. It yields the protein CASSEEVGGETQYF.

This chain connects TRBV25-1 to TRBJ2-5; unclear D gene. V lost 2 bases and J lost 5, with 12 bases in between. The germline gives CDR1 MGHDK, CDR2 SYGVNS. The CDR3 has 14 residues. CDR3 sequence reads: CASSERRMVETQYF. The CDR3 DNA reads as TGTGCCAGCAGTGAACGTCGAATGGTCGAGACCCAGTACTTC. The full variable domain, with the rest looked up from reference TRBV25-1 and TRBJ2-5, is EADIYQTPRYLVIGTGKKITLECSQTMGHDKMYWYQQDPGMELHLIHYSYGVNSTEKGDLSSESTVSRIRTEHFPLTLESARPSHTSQYLCASSERRMVETQYFGPGTRLLVL.

In this sample, this clone turned up a few times. The rearrangement uses TRBV9 and TRBJ1-2, with D uncertain. V was clipped by 4 bases and J by 3 bases, with 13 bases between them. This CDR3 is built from 14 residues. From germline, CDR1 is SGDLS and CDR2 YYNGEE. The CDR3 here is CASSIGPDDYGYTF. The CDR3 bases are TGTGCCAGCAGCATAGGCCCAGACGACTATGGCTACACCTTC.

V usage is TRBV19 and J usage is TRBJ2-1; possible D gene TRBD1, 5 bases. CDR1 is LNHDA, CDR2 SQIVND, per germline (reference sequence). The CDR3 covers 15 residues. The V end lost 1 base, the J end lost 8 bases, and 15 bases lay between the germline ends. This chain's CDR3 is CASSIGAGPRDEQFF. Here the CDR3 DNA reads TGTGCCAGTAGTATAGGGGCAGGGCCTAGGGATGAGCAGTTCTTC.

V is TRBV18 and J is TRBJ2-7; perhaps TRBD2 as D (6 bases). Per the germline V gene, CDR1 is KGHSH and CDR2 is LQKENI. This CDR3 is built from 14 residues. V was clipped by 4 bases and J by 0 bases, with 10 bases between them. CDR3 sequence reads: CASSRASASYEQYF. CDR3 nucleotide sequence: TGTGCCAGCTCACGGGCTAGCGCCTCCTACGAGCAGTACTTC.

This clone occurred many times. The chain uses TRBV11-3 and TRBJ2-5, with 16 positions matching TRBD2. Trimming took 4 bases from V and 5 from J; bases not matched to a gene: 7. Germline V gives CDR1 SGHNT, CDR2 YENEEA. The CDR3 contains 17 residues. The CDR3, as DNA: TGTGCCAGCAGCTACGCGGGACTAGCGGGAGGGGGGGAGACCCAGTACTTC. It specifies CASSYAGLAGGGETQYF. The full variable domain, its missing parts supplied by reference TRBV11-3 and TRBJ2-5, is EAGVVQSPRYKIIEKKQPVAFWCNPISGHNTLYWYLQNLGQGPELLIRYENEEAVDDSQLPKDRFSAERLKGVDSTLKIQPAELGDSAVYLCASSYAGLAGGGETQYFGPGTRLLVL.